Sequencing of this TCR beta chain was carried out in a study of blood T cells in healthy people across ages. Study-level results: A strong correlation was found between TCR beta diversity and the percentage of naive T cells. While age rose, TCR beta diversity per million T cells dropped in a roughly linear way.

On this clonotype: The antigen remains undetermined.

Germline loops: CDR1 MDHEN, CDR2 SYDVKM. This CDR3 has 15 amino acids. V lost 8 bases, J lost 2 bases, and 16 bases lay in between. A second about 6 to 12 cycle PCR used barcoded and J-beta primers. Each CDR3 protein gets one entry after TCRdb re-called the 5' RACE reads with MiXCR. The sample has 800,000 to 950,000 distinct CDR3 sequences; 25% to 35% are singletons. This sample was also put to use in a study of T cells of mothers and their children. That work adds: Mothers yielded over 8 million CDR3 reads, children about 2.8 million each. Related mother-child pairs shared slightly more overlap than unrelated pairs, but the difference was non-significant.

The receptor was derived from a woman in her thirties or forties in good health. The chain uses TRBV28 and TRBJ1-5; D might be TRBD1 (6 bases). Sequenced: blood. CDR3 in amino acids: CASAPGGRGNQPQHF. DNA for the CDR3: TGTGCCAGCGCCCCGGGGGGGCGAGGCAATCAGCCCCAGCATTTT.